This T cell receptor (beta chain) was found in a study of CD8+ T cells in alopecia areata. Findings of the study overall: Especially in alopecia totalis/universalis, lesional scalp showed greater clonality than normal scalp did. Normal-skin resident alphabeta T cells also appear among scalp sample sequences.

Sequencing templates came from extracted RNA that was reverse transcribed into cDNA. Measured with immunoSEQ multiplex PCR; TCRdb has only the in-frame clones, and not every one. Of 200,000 to 250,000 clones in the sample, roughly two thirds were seen once. Peripheral blood and lesional scalp punch biopsies were taken from alopecia areata patients. Regarding this clone: Its specificity is unknown.

CDR3 length equals 15 residues. V lost 3 bases and J 2 bases, leaving 14 bases between the germline ends. The germline V gene encodes CDR1 SGDLS and CDR2 YYNGEE. Sequences were derived from CD4+ T cells sorted from blood, sampled at week 0. This TCR was sampled from a human donor with alopecia areata. The genes are TRBV9 and TRBJ2-5; possibly TRBD1 for D (6 bases). The CDR3 DNA follows: TGTGCCAGCAGCGGAAGAGGGGGTACACAAGAGACCCAGTACTTC. It specifies CASSGRGGTQETQYF.